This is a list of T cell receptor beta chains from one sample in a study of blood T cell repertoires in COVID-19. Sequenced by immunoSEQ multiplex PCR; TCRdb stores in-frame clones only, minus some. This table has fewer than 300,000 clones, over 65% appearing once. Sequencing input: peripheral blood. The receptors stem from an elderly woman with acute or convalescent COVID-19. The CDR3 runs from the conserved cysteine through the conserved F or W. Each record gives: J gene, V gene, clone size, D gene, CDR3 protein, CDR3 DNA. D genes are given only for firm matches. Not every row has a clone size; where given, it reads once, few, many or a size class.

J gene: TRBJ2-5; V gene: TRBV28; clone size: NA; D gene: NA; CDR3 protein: CASSFWGGRKTQYF; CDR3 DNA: TGTGCCAGCAGTTTCTGGGGGGGGCGGAAGACCCAGTACTTC
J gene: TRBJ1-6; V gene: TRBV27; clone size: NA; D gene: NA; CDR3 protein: CASSPGQRGNSPLHF; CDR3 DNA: TGTGCCAGCAGTCCCGGACAGCGGGGTAATTCACCCCTCCACTTT
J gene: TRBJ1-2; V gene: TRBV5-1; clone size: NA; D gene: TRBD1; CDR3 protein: CASSLESGQASYGYTF; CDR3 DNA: TGCGCCAGCAGCTTGGAGTCCGGACAGGCCTCCTATGGCTACACCTTC
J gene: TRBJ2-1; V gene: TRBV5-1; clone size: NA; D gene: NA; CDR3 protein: CASSVQGGEQFF; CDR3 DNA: TGCGCCAGCAGCGTTCAGGGCGGTGAGCAGTTCTTC
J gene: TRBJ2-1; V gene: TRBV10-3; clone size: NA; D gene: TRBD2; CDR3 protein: CAISETGTSGNEQFF; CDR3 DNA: TGTGCCATCAGCGAAACCGGGACTAGCGGCAATGAGCAGTTCTTC
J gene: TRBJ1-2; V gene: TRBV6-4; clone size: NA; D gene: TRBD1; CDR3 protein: CASSGGGRGSGGYTF; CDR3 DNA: TGTGCCAGCAGTGGCGGCGGCAGGGGGAGCGGGGGCTACACCTTC
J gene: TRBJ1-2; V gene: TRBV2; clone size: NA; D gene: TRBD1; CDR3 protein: CASSVTGDYGYTF; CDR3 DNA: TGTGCCAGCAGTGTAACAGGGGACTATGGCTACACCTTC
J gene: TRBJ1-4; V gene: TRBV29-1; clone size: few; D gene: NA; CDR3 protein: CSVGDKGANEKLFF; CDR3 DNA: TGCAGCGTTGGGGACAAAGGGGCTAATGAAAAACTGTTTTTT
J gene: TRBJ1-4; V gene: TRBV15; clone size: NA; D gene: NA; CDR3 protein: CATSRAVTTNEKLFF; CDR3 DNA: TGTGCCACCAGCAGAGCGGTTACAACTAATGAAAAACTATTTTTT
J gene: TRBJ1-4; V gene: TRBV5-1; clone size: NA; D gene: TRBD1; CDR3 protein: CASSSGQGRKTNEKLFF; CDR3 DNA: TGCGCCAGCAGCTCAGGACAGGGAAGAAAAACTAATGAAAAACTGTTTTTT
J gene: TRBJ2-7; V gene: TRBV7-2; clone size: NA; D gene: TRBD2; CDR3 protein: CASSRGIAGGYEQYF; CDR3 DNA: TGTGCCAGCTCTAGGGGGATAGCGGGAGGATACGAGCAGTACTTC
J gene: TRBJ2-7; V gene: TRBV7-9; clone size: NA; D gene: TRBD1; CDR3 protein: CASSRQGATGQYF; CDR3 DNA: TGTGCCAGCAGCCGACAGGGCGCTACAGGGCAGTACTTC
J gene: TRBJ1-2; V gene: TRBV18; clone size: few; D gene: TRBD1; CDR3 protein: CASSVQGDYGYTF; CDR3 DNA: TGTGCCAGCTCAGTACAGGGGGACTATGGCTACACCTTC